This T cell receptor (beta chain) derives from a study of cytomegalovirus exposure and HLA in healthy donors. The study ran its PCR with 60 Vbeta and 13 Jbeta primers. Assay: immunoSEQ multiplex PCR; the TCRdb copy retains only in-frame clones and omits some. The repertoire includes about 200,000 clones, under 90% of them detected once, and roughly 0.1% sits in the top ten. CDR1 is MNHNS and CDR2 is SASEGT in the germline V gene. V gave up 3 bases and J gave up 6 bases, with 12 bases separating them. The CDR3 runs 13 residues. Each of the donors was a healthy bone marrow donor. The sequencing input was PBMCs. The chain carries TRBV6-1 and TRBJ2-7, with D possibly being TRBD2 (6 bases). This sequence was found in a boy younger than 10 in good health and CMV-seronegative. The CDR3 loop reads CASSDLTRSEQYF. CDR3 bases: TGTGCCAGCAGTGACCTGACTAGGAGCGAGCAGTACTTC.